In this sample, the clone carrying this T cell receptor beta chain turned up many times. The time point: blood at routine non-recurrence follow-up after resection. Unsorted tumor, nontumor lung tissue or cryopreserved PBMC supplied the whole RNA. The CDR3 runs 16 residues. The germline V gene encodes CDR1 SGHRS and CDR2 YFSETQ. With 3 bases clipped from V and 7 bases from J, the junction kept 8 bases outside the gene matches. MiXCR was run by TCRdb on the 5' RACE reads, yielding one entry per CDR3 protein. The sample holds roughly 120,000 distinct CDR3 sequences, 9% to 15% seen once. These data are taken from a study of spatial heterogeneity in lung cancer. Study as a whole: The donors were 55 to 80 patients with non-small cell lung cancer that was early-stage and untreated.

The chain recombines TRBV5-1 with TRBJ1-6; 9 nucleotides match TRBD1. The source material was PBMCs, sampled at follow-up. The source is a male donor with early-stage non-small cell lung cancer. The CDR3 sequence is CASSSRDRVRNSPLHF. The CDR3 DNA follows: TGCGCCAGCAGCTCCCGGGACAGGGTACGGAATTCACCCCTCCACTTT.